This record concerns one T cell receptor beta chain sequence. Its antigen is unidentified. This related bone marrow graft donor gave peripheral blood on the day of marrow donation. The data belong to a study of T cells after posttransplantation cyclophosphamide. Generated by immunoSEQ multiplex PCR, the TCRdb table keeps only in-frame clones and is missing some. The sample contains 66,000 or so clones, about 94% of which appear only once. Study observations and caveats: Blood and skin or GI T cell repertoires showed limited TRB overlap. Donor CD8+ memory clones often dominated recipient blood repertoires at later times. TRB clonality was highly associated with recipient CMV seropositivity and reactivation.

This CDR3 has 14 residues. Germline CDR1 and CDR2: MGHDK and SYGVNS. Trimming cost V 2 bases and J 8 bases, with 10 bases left between them. The chain links TRBV25-1 to TRBJ1-6; possible D gene TRBD1, 5 bases. Sequenced material: PBMCs. The receptor was isolated from a woman between 25 and 40 years old in good health and a related stem cell transplant donor. The DNA for the CDR3 is TGTGCCAGCAGTGAACGGGGGTCGCATTCACCCCTCCACTTT. Amino acid sequence: CASSERGSHSPLHF.